This T cell receptor beta chain emerged from a study of Ad26.COV2.S vaccination and SARS-CoV-2 variants. Indicated treatment: over 15 received Ad26.COV2.S at low or high dose, single or two shots; several received placebo; per-sample allocation not given. Collection of samples fell on day 63 after the first vaccine or placebo injection. Assay: immunoSEQ multiplex PCR; the TCRdb copy retains only in-frame clones and omits some. Of about 440,000 clones detected, 90% appear once; the ten largest clones hold about 4.4%. V lost 4 bases, J lost 3 bases, and 10 bases lay in between. The CDR3 runs to 13 residues.

The chain uses TRBV12-3 or TRBV12-4 and TRBJ2-7; D is uncertain. This clonotype was sampled from a person aged 18-65 years who received the Ad26.COV2.S COVID-19 vaccine or a placebo. The sample consisted of peripheral blood, taken in a trial of Ad26.COV2.S vaccine versus placebo. The CDR3 reads CASSSQDSYEQYF. The CDR3, as DNA: TGTGCCAGCAGTTCCCAGGATAGCTACGAGCAGTACTTC.